These T cell receptor beta chains were read from a single sample in a study of blood T cell repertoires in COVID-19. The protocol was immunoSEQ multiplex PCR, while the TCRdb copy is restricted to in-frame clones and leaves out a portion. This table has 300,000 to 450,000 clones, around 89% appearing once. The sequenced sample was PBMCs or T cells enriched from blood (not recorded which). These receptors came from a young man who had recovered from COVID-19. The CDR3 runs from the conserved cysteine through the conserved F or W. A D gene is named only where the DNA matches it firmly. Clone size, where shown, is once, few, many, or a class for clones that have expanded.

TRBD1	-	TRBJ2-2	TRBV7-6	CASSLKLGTGRTGELFF	TGTGCCAGCAGCTTAAAGTTGGGGACAGGGAGGACCGGGGAGCTGTTTTTT
TRBD1	-	TRBJ1-2	TRBV5-6	CASSWGQGRSGYTF	TGTGCCAGCTCTTGGGGACAGGGGAGATCCGGCTACACCTTC
-	-	TRBJ1-2	TRBV27	CASSPQTALYGYTF	TGTGCCAGCAGCCCCCAGACAGCGCTTTATGGCTACACCTTC
-	-	TRBJ1-2	TRBV18	CASSMNRDGYTF	TGTGCCAGCTCAATGAACAGGGATGGCTACACCTTC
TRBD1	-	TRBJ2-3	TRBV29-1	CSVGQGGITDTQYF	TGCAGCGTCGGACAGGGGGGGATCACAGATACGCAGTATTTT
-	-	TRBJ1-1	TRBV7-9	CASSLDGVNTEAFF	TGTGCCAGCAGCTTAGACGGAGTGAACACTGAAGCTTTCTTT
TRBD1	-	TRBJ1-4	TRBV7-8	CASSLTGREKLFF	TGTGCCAGCAGCCTGACAGGGAGAGAAAAACTGTTTTTT
-	-	TRBJ1-3	TRBV7-2	CASSLGTGNTIYF	TGTGCCAGCAGCTTAGGGACAGGAAACACCATATATTTT
-	-	TRBJ1-2	TRBV28	CASRQMGFFRPVFGSGYTF	TGTGCCAGCAGACAAATGGGATTTTTCCGGCCAGTCTTCGGGAGTGGCTACACCTTC
TRBD2	-	TRBJ2-4	TRBV14	CASSQAAGGAKNIQYF	TGTGCCAGCAGCCAAGCCGCGGGGGGAGCCAAAAACATTCAGTACTTC
TRBD2	once	TRBJ2-1	TRBV2	CASSRTSGRDNEQFF	TGTGCCAGCAGCCGGACTAGCGGGAGGGACAATGAGCAGTTCTTC
-	-	TRBJ1-1	TRBV29-1	CSVREGYVTEAFF	TGCAGCGTTCGGGAAGGGTATGTCACTGAAGCTTTCTTT
-	-	TRBJ1-5	TRBV6-5	CASRTASNQPQHF	TGTGCCAGCAGGACAGCTAGCAATCAGCCCCAGCATTTT
-	-	TRBJ1-1	TRBV4-1	CASSLTGDTGAFF	TGCGCCAGCAGCTTAACCGGCGATACGGGAGCTTTCTTT
TRBD1	-	TRBJ1-2	TRBV28	CASSSQGATNYGYTF	TGTGCCAGCAGTTCCCAGGGGGCTACTAACTATGGCTACACCTTC
TRBD2	once	TRBJ2-1	TRBV5-1	CASSSTSGDYNEQFF	TGCGCCAGCAGCTCGACTAGCGGGGACTACAATGAGCAGTTCTTC
-	-	TRBJ1-3	TRBV25-1	CASMESSGNTIYF	TGTGCCAGCATGGAGAGCTCTGGAAACACCATATATTTT
TRBD2	-	TRBJ2-1	TRBV29-1	CSVEDGTSGYNEQFF	TGCAGCGTTGAAGATGGGACTAGCGGATACAATGAGCAGTTCTTC
TRBD1	-	TRBJ1-2	TRBV19	CASSLDRINYGYTF	TGTGCCAGTAGTTTGGACAGGATTAACTATGGCTACACCTTC
TRBD1	once	TRBJ1-2	TRBV14	CASSRQGGSLPGYTF	TGTGCCAGCAGTCGACAGGGGGGTTCCCTTCCGGGCTACACCTTC
TRBD1	-	TRBJ1-4	TRBV7-9	CASSQSGQGRATNEKLFF	TGTGCCAGCAGCCAGTCGGGACAGGGGAGGGCAACTAATGAAAAACTGTTTTTT
-	-	TRBJ1-2	TRBV5-6	CASGYKTGGYGYTF	TGTGCCAGCGGCTACAAGACCGGGGGTTATGGCTACACCTTC
-	-	TRBJ2-7	TRBV27	CASSSTGNEQYF	TGTGCCAGCAGCTCGACAGGAAACGAGCAGTACTTC
-	-	TRBJ2-1	TRBV9	CASSVLGAVYNEQFF	TGTGCCAGCAGCGTATTGGGGGCCGTCTACAATGAGCAGTTCTTC
-	-	TRBJ2-7	TRBV19	CASSMARSSYEQYF	TGTGCCAGTAGTATGGCACGCAGCTCCTACGAGCAGTACTTC
TRBD1	-	TRBJ2-3	TRBV7-3	CASSRQGITDTQYF	TGTGCCAGCAGCCGACAGGGGATCACAGATACGCAGTATTTT
TRBD2	-	TRBJ2-7	TRBV20-1	CSASNLAGRYEQYF	TGCAGTGCTAGTAATCTAGCGGGGCGCTACGAGCAGTACTTC
-	-	TRBJ1-4	TRBV7-9	CASSRGRANEKLFF	TGTGCCAGCAGCCGAGGGAGGGCTAATGAAAAACTGTTTTTT
-	-	TRBJ2-7	TRBV19	CASSIEERGEQYF	TGTGCCAGTAGTATAGAGGAAAGAGGGGAGCAGTACTTC
TRBD2	-	TRBJ2-7	TRBV4-1	CASSQGASGSYEQYF	TGCGCCAGCAGCCAAGGAGCTAGCGGGAGCTACGAGCAGTACTTC
-	-	TRBJ2-6	TRBV5-6	CASSFSLRTKSGANVLTF	TGTGCCAGCAGCTTTTCTCTCCGTACAAAATCTGGGGCCAACGTCCTGACTTTC
-	-	TRBJ1-2	TRBV3-1/TRBV3-2	CASSQETGYYGYTF	TGTGCCAGCAGCCAAGAAACCGGGTACTATGGCTACACCTTC
-	few	TRBJ2-3	TRBV15	CATSRDNDPRAQYF	TGTGCCACCAGCAGAGATAATGACCCACGGGCGCAGTATTTT
-	-	TRBJ1-5	TRBV7-8	CASSLVLGGNQPQHF	TGTGCCAGCAGCTTAGTTCTGGGGGGGAATCAGCCCCAGCATTTT
-	-	TRBJ2-2	TRBV3-1/TRBV3-2	CASSQVSGTGELFF	TGTGCCAGCAGCCAAGTCTCCGGGACCGGGGAGCTGTTTTTT
TRBD2	-	TRBJ2-5	TRBV15	CAIKTSGGAETQYF	TGTGCCATCAAGACTAGCGGGGGGGCGGAGACCCAGTACTTC
TRBD1	-	TRBJ2-4	TRBV2	CASSSPYRGLVKNIQYF	TGTGCCAGCAGTTCCCCCTACAGGGGGCTTGTCAAAAACATTCAGTACTTC
-	-	TRBJ2-3	TRBV11-3	CASSLGLSDTQYF	TGTGCCAGCAGCTTAGGGCTGTCAGATACGCAGTATTTT
-	-	TRBJ2-1	TRBV5-1	CASSLVASAILNEQFF	TGCGCCAGCAGCTTGGTAGCCTCCGCGATCTTGAATGAGCAGTTCTTC
TRBD1	-	TRBJ1-5	TRBV27	CASSSGGYQPQHF	TGTGCCAGCAGTTCAGGGGGTTATCAGCCCCAGCATTTT
TRBD2	-	TRBJ2-3	TRBV4-1	CASSGLAGAGDTQYF	TGCGCCAGCAGCGGACTAGCGGGAGCTGGAGATACGCAGTATTTT
-	-	TRBJ1-2	TRBV28	CASSLYGGAANYGYTF	TGTGCCAGCAGTTTATATGGGGGGGCAGCTAACTATGGCTACACCTTC
-	few	TRBJ2-1	TRBV9	CASSVEAADNEQFF	TGTGCCAGCAGCGTAGAAGCGGCCGACAATGAGCAGTTCTTC
TRBD2	-	TRBJ2-7	TRBV28	CASSLASGLPYEQYF	TGTGCCAGCAGTTTAGCTAGCGGGCTCCCCTACGAGCAGTACTTC
-	-	TRBJ2-3	TRBV25-1	CASSEASTQYF	TGTGCCAGCAGTGAAGCTAGTACGCAGTATTTT
TRBD2	-	TRBJ2-1	TRBV7-3	CASSLFGTSRNEQFF	TGTGCCAGCAGCCTCTTCGGGACTAGCCGCAATGAGCAGTTCTTC
TRBD1	-	TRBJ1-6	TRBV30	CAWRGQGLTTASPLHF	TGTGCCTGGCGAGGACAGGGCCTTACTACGGCTTCACCCCTCCACTTT
-	-	TRBJ1-1	TRBV18	CASSPRGGAAEAFF	TGTGCCAGCTCCCCCCGGGGGGGGGCCGCTGAAGCTTTCTTT
-	-	TRBJ1-6	TRBV6-5	CASWVRDTYNSPLHF	TGTGCCAGCTGGGTGAGGGACACCTATAATTCACCCCTCCACTTT
TRBD2	-	TRBJ2-7	TRBV27	CASSRLAGVLDSGEQYF	TGTGCCAGCAGCCGACTAGCGGGGGTGTTAGATTCCGGAGAGCAGTACTTC
-	once	TRBJ1-2	TRBV27	CASSLSQGYGYTF	TGTGCCAGCAGTTTATCGCAGGGCTATGGCTACACCTTC
-	-	TRBJ2-3	TRBV21-1	CASSKGGGPPDTQYF	TGTGCCAGCAGCAAAGGAGGGGGACCCCCAGATACGCAGTATTTT